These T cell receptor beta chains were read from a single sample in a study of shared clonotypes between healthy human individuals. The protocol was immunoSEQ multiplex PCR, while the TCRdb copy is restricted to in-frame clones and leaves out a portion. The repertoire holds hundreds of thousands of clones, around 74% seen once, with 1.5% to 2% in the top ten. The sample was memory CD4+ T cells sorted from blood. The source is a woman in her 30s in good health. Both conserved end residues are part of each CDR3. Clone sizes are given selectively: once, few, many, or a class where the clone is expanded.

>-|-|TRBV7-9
CASSSGGAGPYEQYF
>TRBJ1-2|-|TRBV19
CASTPDGFNYGYTF
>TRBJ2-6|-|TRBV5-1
CASSLGHSGANVLTF
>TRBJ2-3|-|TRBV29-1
CSVGRGARNTDTQYF
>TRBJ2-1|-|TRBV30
CAWSRRLAFEQFF
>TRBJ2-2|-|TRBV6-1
CASSTDRNTGELFF
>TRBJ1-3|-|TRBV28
CASSIGQGAGNTIYF
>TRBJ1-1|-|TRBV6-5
CASSYSGAGKNTEAFF
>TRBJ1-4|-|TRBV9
CASSATSGEKLFF
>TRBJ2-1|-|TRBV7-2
CASSPGARNHYNEQFF
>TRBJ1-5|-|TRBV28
CASSYRGLLNNQPQHF
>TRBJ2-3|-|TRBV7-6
CASSLLGGTSGADTQYF
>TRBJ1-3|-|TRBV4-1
CASSQVGESGNTIYF
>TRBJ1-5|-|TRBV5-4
CASSLGQGQPQHF
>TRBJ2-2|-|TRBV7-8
CASSLGGGTSWTGELFF
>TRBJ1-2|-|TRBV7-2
CASSLDHNYGYTF
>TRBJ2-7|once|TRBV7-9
CASSPRGGYSEQYF
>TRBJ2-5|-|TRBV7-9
CASSLLRGRETQYF
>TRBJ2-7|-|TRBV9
CASSVGYRSSSYEQYF
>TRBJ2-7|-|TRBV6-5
CASSYPTFYEQYF
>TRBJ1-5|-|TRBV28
CASSLGGRNQPQHF
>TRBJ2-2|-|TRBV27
CASSKKDTGELFF
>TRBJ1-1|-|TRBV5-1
CATPRRTGVRTEAFF
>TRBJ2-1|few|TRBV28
CASVSGSSYNEQFF
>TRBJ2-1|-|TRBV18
CASSPEGGGVYNEQFF
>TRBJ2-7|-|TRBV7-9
CASSLAGGTYEQYF
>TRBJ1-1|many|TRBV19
CASSVTGVQTEAFF
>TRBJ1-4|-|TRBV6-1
CATRDPNEKLFF
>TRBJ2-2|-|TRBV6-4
CASSRGNTGELFF
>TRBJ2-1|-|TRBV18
CASSPVPYGTGDAEQFF
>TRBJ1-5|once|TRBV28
CASSLPHGESQPQHF
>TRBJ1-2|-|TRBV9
CASSPRLTNYGYTF
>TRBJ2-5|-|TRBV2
CASSAQGQRQETQYF
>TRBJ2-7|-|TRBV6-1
CAATSGRVSYEQYF
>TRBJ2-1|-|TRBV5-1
CASSLESGYNEQFF
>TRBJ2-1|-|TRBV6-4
CASARTGVDQNEQFF
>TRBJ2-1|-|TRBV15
CATSRETGTGGEQFF
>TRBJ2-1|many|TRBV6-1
CASSVTGGHEQFF
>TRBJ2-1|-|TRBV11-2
CASSPLLYNEQFF
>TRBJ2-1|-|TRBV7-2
CASSSLAGEQFF
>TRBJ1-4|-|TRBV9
CASSVTSATNEKLFF
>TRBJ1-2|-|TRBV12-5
CASGLGSRTRGYTF